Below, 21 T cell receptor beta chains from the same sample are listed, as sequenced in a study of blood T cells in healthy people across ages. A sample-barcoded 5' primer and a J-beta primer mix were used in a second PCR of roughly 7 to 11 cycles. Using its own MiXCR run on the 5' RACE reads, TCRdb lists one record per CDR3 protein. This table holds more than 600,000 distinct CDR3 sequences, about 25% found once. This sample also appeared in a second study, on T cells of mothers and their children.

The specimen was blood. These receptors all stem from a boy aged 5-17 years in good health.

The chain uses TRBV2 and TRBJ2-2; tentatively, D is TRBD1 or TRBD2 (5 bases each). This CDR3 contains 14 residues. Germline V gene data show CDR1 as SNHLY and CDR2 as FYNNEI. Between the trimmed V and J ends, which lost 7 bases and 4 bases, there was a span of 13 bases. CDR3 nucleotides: TGTGCCAGCACTGGGGGTCGAAGCACCGGGGAGCTGTTTTTT. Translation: CASTGGRSTGELFF.

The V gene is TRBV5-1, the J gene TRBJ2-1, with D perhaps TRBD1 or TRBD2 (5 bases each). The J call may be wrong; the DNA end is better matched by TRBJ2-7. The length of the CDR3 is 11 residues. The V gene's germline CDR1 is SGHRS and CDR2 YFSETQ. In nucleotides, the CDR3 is TGCGCCAGGGGACCGCCTTACGAGCAGTACTTC. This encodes CARGPPYEQYF.

CDR3 region: CASSLTIRAGNYEQYF. The CDR3 DNA reads TGTGCCAGCAGCTTAACGATTCGGGCAGGCAACTACGAGCAGTACTTC. This chain connects TRBV7-9 to TRBJ2-7; D is unclear. Germline CDR1 is SEHNR and CDR2 is FQNEAQ (reference sequence). The CDR3 is 16 residues long. The V gene lost 2 bases and the J gene lost 3 bases, with 17 bases spanning the gap. Drawing the rest from reference TRBV7-9 and TRBJ2-7, the complete variable domain is DTGVSQNPRHKITKRGQNVTFRCDPISEHNRLYWYRQTLGQGPEFLTYFQNEAQLEKSRLLSDRFSAERPKGSFSTLEIQRTEQGDSAMYLCASSLTIRAGNYEQYFGPGTRLTVT.

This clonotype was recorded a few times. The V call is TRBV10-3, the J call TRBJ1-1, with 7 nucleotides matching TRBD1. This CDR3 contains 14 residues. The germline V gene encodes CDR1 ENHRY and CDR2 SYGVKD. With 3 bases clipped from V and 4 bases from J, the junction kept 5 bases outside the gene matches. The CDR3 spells CAISEGGGGTEAFF. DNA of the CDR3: TGTGCCATCAGTGAAGGGGGCGGGGGCACTGAAGCTTTCTTT.

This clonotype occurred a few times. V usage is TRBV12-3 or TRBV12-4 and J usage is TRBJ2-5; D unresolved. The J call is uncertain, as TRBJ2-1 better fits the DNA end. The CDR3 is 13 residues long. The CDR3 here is CASSLIPGSEQFF. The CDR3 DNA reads TGTGCCAGCAGTTTGATTCCTGGGTCCGAGCAGTTCTTC.

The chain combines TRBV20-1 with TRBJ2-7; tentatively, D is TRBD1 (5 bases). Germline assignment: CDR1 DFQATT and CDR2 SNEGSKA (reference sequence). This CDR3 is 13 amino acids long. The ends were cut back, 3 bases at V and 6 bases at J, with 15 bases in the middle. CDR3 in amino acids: CSARPQGRGEQYF. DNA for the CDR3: TGCAGTGCTAGGCCCCAGGGCCGCGGCGAGCAGTACTTC.

The CDR3 sequence: CASSTTGPGANVLTF. CDR3 DNA sequence: TGTGCCAGCAGTACGACAGGGCCTGGGGCCAACGTCCTGACTTTC. The chain couples TRBV6-4 to TRBJ2-6, with TRBD1 matching over 7 bases. CDR1 is MRHNA and CDR2 is SNTAGT in the germline V gene. Unmatched junction bases numbered 3, after V lost 5 bases and J lost 2 bases. CDR3 length: 15 amino acids.

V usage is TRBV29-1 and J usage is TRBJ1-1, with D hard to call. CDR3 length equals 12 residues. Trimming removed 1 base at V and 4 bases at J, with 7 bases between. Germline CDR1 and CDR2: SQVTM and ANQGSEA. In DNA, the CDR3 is TGCAGCGTTGAAGTGGAGACCACTGAAGCTTTCTTT. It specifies CSVEVETTEAFF.

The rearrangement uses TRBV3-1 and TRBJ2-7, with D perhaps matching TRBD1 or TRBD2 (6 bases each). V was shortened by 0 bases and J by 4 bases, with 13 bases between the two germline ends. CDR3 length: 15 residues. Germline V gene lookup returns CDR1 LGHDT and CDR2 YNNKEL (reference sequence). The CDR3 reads CASSQEAGGWYEQYF. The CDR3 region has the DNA TGTGCCAGCAGCCAAGAGGCCGGGGGCTGGTACGAGCAGTACTTC.

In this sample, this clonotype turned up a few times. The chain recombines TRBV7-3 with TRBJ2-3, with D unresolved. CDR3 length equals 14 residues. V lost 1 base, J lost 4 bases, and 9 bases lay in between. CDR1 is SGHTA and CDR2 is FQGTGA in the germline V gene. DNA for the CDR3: TGTGCCAGCAGCTTAAAAGGGTACCCAGATACGCAGTATTTT. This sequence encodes CASSLKGYPDTQYF.

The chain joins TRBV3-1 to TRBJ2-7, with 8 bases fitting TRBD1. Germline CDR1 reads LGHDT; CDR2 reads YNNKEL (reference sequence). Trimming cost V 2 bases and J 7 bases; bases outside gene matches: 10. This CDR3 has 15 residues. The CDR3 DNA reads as TGTGCCAGCAGCCAACATGCGGGACAGGCTAGGGAGCAGTACTTC. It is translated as CASSQHAGQAREQYF.

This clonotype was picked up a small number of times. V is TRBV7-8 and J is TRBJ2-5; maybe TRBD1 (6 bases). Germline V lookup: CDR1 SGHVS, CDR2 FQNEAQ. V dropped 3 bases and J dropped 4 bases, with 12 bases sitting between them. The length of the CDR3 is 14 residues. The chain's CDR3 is CASSFLTGLETQYF. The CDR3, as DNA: TGTGCCAGCAGCTTCCTTACAGGGTTAGAGACCCAGTACTTC.

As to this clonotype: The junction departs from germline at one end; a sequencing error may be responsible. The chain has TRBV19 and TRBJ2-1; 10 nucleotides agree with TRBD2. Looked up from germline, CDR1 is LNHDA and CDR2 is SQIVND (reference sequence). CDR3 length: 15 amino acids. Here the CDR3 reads CASSGLAGAQETQHF. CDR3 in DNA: TGTGCCAGTAGTGGGCTAGCGGGGGCACAAGAGACCCAGCACTTC.

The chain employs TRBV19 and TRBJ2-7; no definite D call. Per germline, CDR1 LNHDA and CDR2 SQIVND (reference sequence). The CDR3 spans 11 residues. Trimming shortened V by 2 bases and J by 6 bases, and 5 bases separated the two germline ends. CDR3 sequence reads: CASSINPEQYF. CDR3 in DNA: TGTGCCAGTAGTATAAACCCCGAGCAGTACTTC.

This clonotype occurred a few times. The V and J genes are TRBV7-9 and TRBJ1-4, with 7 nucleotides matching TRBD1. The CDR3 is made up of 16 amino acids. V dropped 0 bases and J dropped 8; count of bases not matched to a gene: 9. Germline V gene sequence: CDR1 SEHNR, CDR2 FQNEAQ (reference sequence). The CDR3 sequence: CASSLAGPQGEEKLFF. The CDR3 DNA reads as TGTGCCAGCAGCTTAGCCGGGCCGCAGGGGGAAGAAAAACTGTTTTTT.

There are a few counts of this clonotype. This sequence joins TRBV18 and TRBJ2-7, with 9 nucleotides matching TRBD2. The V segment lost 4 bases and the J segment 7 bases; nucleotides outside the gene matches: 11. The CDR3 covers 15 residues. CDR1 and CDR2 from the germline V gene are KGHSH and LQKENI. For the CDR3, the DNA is TGTGCCAGCTCACTGACGACTAGCGGCTCCGGAGAGCAGTACTTC. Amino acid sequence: CASSLTTSGSGEQYF.

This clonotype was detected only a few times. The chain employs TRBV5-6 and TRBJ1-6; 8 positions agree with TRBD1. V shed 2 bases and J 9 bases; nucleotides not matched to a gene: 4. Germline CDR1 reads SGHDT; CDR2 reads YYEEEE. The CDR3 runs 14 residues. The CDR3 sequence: CASSFRDRTSPLHF. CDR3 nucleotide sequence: TGTGCCAGCAGCTTCCGGGACAGGACTTCACCCCTCCACTTT.

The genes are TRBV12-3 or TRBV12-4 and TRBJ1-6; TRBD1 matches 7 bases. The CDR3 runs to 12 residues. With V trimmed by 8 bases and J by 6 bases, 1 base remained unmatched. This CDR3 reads CASGQANSPLHF. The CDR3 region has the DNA TGTGCCAGCGGACAGGCTAATTCACCCCTCCACTTT.

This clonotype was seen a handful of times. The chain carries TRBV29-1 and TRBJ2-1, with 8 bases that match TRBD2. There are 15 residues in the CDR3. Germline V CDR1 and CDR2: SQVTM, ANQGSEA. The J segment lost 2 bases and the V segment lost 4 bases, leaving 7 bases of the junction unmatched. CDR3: CSVGAWTSTYNEQFF. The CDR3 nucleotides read TGCAGCGTTGGCGCCTGGACTAGCACCTACAATGAGCAGTTCTTC.

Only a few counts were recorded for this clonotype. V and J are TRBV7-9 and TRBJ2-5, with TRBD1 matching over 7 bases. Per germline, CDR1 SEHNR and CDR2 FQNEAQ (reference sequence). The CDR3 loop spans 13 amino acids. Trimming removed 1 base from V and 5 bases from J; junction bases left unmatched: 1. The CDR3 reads CASSLVTGETQYF. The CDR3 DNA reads TGTGCCAGCAGCTTAGTGACAGGGGAGACCCAGTACTTC.

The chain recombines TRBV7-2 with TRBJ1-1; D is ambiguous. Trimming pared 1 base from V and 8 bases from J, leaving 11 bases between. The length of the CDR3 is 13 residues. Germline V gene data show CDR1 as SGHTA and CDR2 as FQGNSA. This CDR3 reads CASSLEQNQEAFF. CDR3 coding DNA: TGTGCCAGCAGCTTAGAACAGAATCAAGAAGCTTTCTTT.